A single sample gave rise to the 5 T cell receptor beta chains below, sequenced in a study of blood T cell repertoires in COVID-19. The repertoire was sequenced with immunoSEQ multiplex PCR; TCRdb's copy has only in-frame clones and lacks some. The sample yields more than 90,000 clones, less than 85% seen once. The sequenced sample consisted of peripheral blood. The receptors originated from a woman between 65 and 79 years old with active or convalescent COVID-19.

The chain is built from TRBV7-2 and TRBJ1-1; D perhaps matches TRBD1 (6 bases). The V gene's germline CDR1 is SGHTA and CDR2 FQGNSA. The V end lost 5 bases, the J end lost 7 bases, and 20 bases lay between the germline ends. The CDR3 consists of 15 residues. CDR3 nucleotide sequence: TGTGCCAGCAGCCTCAAGGGGGGGCAGCGGGGTGAAGCTTTCTTT. Its translation is CASSLKGGQRGEAFF. Based on the CDR3 plus reference TRBV7-2 and TRBJ1-1, the full variable domain is GAGVSQSPSNKVTEKGKDVELRCDPISGHTALYWYRQSLGQGLEFLIYFQGNSAPDKSGLPSDRFSAERTGGSVSTLTIQRTQQEDSAVYLCASSLKGGQRGEAFFGQGTRLTVV.

The chain couples TRBV5-4 to TRBJ1-1; no clear D gene. Germline lookup yields CDR1 SGHNT and CDR2 YYREEE (reference sequence). The CDR3 spans 16 residues. Trimming shortened V by 0 bases and J by 1 base, and 13 bases separated the two germline ends. The CDR3 nucleotides are TGTGCCAGCAGCTTGGGCGGTGTCAGTTCGAACACTGAAGCTTTCTTT. The encoded protein is CASSLGGVSSNTEAFF. Looking up the rest from reference TRBV5-4 and TRBJ1-1 gives the full variable domain: ETGVTQSPTHLIKTRGQQVTLRCSSQSGHNTVSWYQQALGQGPQFIFQYYREEENGRGNFPPRFSGLQFPNYSSELNVNALELDDSALYLCASSLGGVSSNTEAFFGQGTRLTVV.

The chain recombines TRBV19 with TRBJ1-4; TRBD1 aligns across 9 bases. CDR3 length equals 14 residues. V shed 5 bases, J shed 7 bases, and the junction held 5 bases outside the gene matches. Germline CDR1 reads LNHDA; CDR2 reads SQIVND (reference sequence). The CDR3 sequence is CASSFGTGSEKLFF. The CDR3 DNA reads as TGTGCCAGTAGTTTCGGGACAGGGAGTGAAAAACTGTTTTTT.

The chain is built from TRBV5-4 and TRBJ2-7; TRBD2 matches at 11 bases. There are 14 residues in the CDR3. CDR1 is SGHNT and CDR2 is YYREEE in the germline V gene (reference sequence). V gave up 4 bases and J gave up 3 bases; unmatched junction bases: 3. DNA for the CDR3: TGTGCCAGCAGCAGCGGGACTAGCGGCTACGAGCAGTACTTC. The encoded protein is CASSSGTSGYEQYF.

J is TRBJ2-7 and V is TRBV4-3; 9 nucleotides align to TRBD1. V was clipped by 1 base and J by 3 bases; unmatched bases: 4. The CDR3 extends over 15 amino acids. Germline CDR1 LGHNA, CDR2 YSLEER. For the CDR3, the DNA is TGCGCCAGCAGCCAAGCGGGACAGGGTAGCTACGAGCAGTACTTC. Translating gives CASSQAGQGSYEQYF.